This TCR beta chain emerged from a study of blood T cell repertoires in COVID-19 (dated by TCRdb to the early 2020s). Regarding the complete study: Collaborator samples came from the United States, Italy and Spain and covered acute and convalescent phases of COVID-19. The prospective study material was composed of cDNA or gDNA derived from T cells, B-cell-depleted T cells, or PBMCs. Deeply sampled blood TCRbeta repertoires from subjects exposed to, actively infected with, or recovered from COVID-19 were included in the dataset. The repertoires were released in a freely available public database meant as a resource for research on the immune response to SARS-CoV-2. The samples were drawn from the first 160 participants of the ongoing ImmuneRACE study and from under 1,500 subjects provided by 6 global collaborators. The sample metadata nearly always contained a de-identified subject ID, COVID-19 status, age in years and sex. Where available, HLA class I and class II types were obtained from metadata supplied by the sample provider rather than from assay-based typing. Points the paper makes about the study in general: The quantity of clinical and demographic metadata differed by source and by participant and was supplied without curation.

In the case of this clone: There is no known antigen for this receptor. Base qualities are not recorded, but no much larger clone differs from it by a single base.

Whole blood was collected in K2EDTA tubes by collaborating institutions according to the institutions' own protocols. For TCRbeta analysis, collaborator samples were shipped as frozen whole blood, as isolated PBMCs, or as DNA extracted from either sample type. TCRbeta CDR3 regions were amplified from genomic DNA using the immunoSEQ Assay, a bias-controlled multiplex PCR. In the paper's pipeline: Nucleated cell counts per sample were estimated from amplification of reference gene primers within the assay. Sequence reads were collapsed and filtered to measure the absolute abundance of every unique TCRbeta CDR3 rearrangement. For each sample, productive Simpson clonality was calculated by taking the square root of Simpson's diversity index across productive rearrangements. TCRdb's version of the immuneACCESS table is confined to in-frame rearrangements and falls short of the full clone set. An unresolved V gene accounts for under half of the shortfall where checked; the remainder is of unknown origin. The V and J calls and clone size come from that table; D and trimming were worked out from the DNA. This sample is represented by some 170,000 clones; about 70% of them were singletons. The ten largest clones capture approximately 8.6% of the sample.

Sequences SGHKS (CDR1) and YYEKEE (CDR2) are obtained from the germline V gene (reference sequence). The junction shows trimming of 1 base on V and 0 bases on J, plus 14 bases between the germline ends. The CDR3 sequence holds 18 residues, the cysteine and phenylalanine included. Only the CDR3 DNA is retained, 54 bases long and in frame from the first base. Sequencing was carried out using peripheral blood. The chain is encoded by TRBV5-5 joined to TRBJ1-6, with no confidently assigned D gene. This clonotype originated in a woman in her forties or fifties with active or convalescent COVID-19. The CDR3 corresponds to CASSLLSPASSYNSPLHF. The DNA reads TGTGCCAGCAGCTTGCTGAGTCCTGCGAGCTCCTATAATTCACCCCTCCACTTT.